The 6 T cell receptor beta chains reported below all come from one sample, sequenced in a study of CD8 T cells in ankylosing spondylitis (dated 2017 in TCRdb). The library relied on 5' RACE. TCRdb shows the sequencer as Illumina HiSeq 2500. Through fastp at Q25 and MiXCR, TCRdb rebuilt clones from the public reads, retaining in-frame beta chains. Rows are unified per CDR3 protein, each entry keeping the most common DNA and genes. Present in this sample are a few hundred thousand distinct CDR3 sequences, about 7% of which were seen just once. Around 14% of the sample is held by the ten biggest clonotypes. General findings and caveats noted by the study authors: Blood from ankylosing spondylitis patients appeared to be characterized by a TCR beta motif composed of under 10 highly homologous amino acid variants.

No antigen is known for these receptors. The specimen was blood, either unsorted or a sorted T cell fraction (not recorded which). The receptor set was obtained from a male donor with ankylosing spondylitis.

This chain uses TRBV6-1 with TRBJ2-1; possibly TRBD2 for D (5 bases). CDR1 and CDR2 (germline): MNHNS, SASEGT. V dropped 6 bases and J dropped 0 bases, with 18 bases sitting between them. The CDR3 sequence is 17 residues long. In DNA, the CDR3 is TGTGCCAGCAGCACCGCTCGGCTAGCAAGCTCCTACAATGAGCAGTTCTTC. This sequence encodes CASSTARLASSYNEQFF.

In this sample, this clonotype turned up many times. This chain links TRBV29-1 with TRBJ2-1, with D perhaps TRBD2 (6 bases). From germline, CDR1 is SQVTM and CDR2 ANQGSEA. Trimming pared 4 bases from V and 0 bases from J, leaving 7 bases between. The CDR3 has 13 amino acids. CDR3 in DNA: TGCAGCGTTGTCGGGGGCTCCTACAATGAGCAGTTCTTC. This gives the protein CSVVGGSYNEQFF.

This clonotype was observed many times. This chain joins TRBV6-2 or TRBV6-3 and TRBJ2-5; D ambiguous. This CDR3 has 12 residues. Germline CDR1 is MNHEY and CDR2 is SVGEGT. Trimming removed 7 bases at V and 5 bases at J, with 11 bases between. In DNA, the CDR3 is TGTGCCAGCACCACACCCCAGGAGACCCAGTACTTC. Its translation: CASTTPQETQYF.

This clonotype has just a few counts. This chain uses TRBV6-2 or TRBV6-3 with TRBJ1-1; possibly TRBD1 for D (6 bases). Between the trimmed V and J ends, which lost 2 bases and 0 bases, there was a span of 7 bases. The germline CDR1 and CDR2 sequences are MNHEY and SVGEGT. The CDR3 is 14 amino acids. CDR3 DNA: TGTGCCAGCAGTTACAGGACAGTGAACACTGAAGCTTTCTTT. Its translation is CASSYRTVNTEAFF.

There are a few counts of this clonotype. The rearrangement links TRBV30 to TRBJ1-1; the D gene is possibly TRBD1 (5 bases). The germline V and J ends were trimmed by 2 bases and 13 bases, with 14 bases remaining between them. Germline V gives CDR1 GTSNPN, CDR2 SVGIG (reference sequence). This CDR3 is built from 11 residues. CDR3 protein: CAWSPGVGGFF. The CDR3 nucleotides read TGTGCCTGGAGTCCGGGGGTTGGTGGTTTCTTT.

The V and J genes are TRBV7-9 and TRBJ1-2; a weak D match, TRBD1 (6 bases). Germline CDR1 reads SEHNR; CDR2 reads FQNEAQ (reference sequence). The V end lost 6 bases, the J end lost 11 bases, and 16 bases lay between the germline ends. The CDR3 sequence is 12 residues long. Here the CDR3 DNA reads TGTGCCAGCAGGCAGGACAGTTTATGGTACACCTTC. It translates to CASRQDSLWYTF. The variable domain in full, completed from reference TRBV7-9 and TRBJ1-2, reads DTGVSQNPRHKITKRGQNVTFRCDPISEHNRLYWYRQTLGQGPEFLTYFQNEAQLEKSRLLSDRFSAERPKGSFSTLEIQRTEQGDSAMYLCASRQDSLWYTFGSGTRLTVV.